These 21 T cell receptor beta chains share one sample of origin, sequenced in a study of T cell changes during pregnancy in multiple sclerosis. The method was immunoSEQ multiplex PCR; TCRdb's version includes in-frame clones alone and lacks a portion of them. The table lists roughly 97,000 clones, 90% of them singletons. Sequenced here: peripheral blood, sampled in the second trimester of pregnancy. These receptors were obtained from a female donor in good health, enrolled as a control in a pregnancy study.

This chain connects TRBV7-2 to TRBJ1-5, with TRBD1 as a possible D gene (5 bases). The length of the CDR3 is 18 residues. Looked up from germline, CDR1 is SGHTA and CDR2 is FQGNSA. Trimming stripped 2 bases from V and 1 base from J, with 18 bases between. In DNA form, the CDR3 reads TGTGCCAGCAGCTTACCGGGGGGGGGAACTTGGAGCAATCAGCCCCAGCATTTT. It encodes CASSLPGGGTWSNQPQHF.

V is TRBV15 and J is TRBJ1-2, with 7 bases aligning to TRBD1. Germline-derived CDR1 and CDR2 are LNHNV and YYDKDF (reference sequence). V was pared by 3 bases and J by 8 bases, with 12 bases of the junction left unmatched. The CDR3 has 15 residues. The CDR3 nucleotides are TGTGCCACCAGCAGGTATACAGAGGGGGCGCGAGGCTACACCTTC. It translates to CATSRYTEGARGYTF.

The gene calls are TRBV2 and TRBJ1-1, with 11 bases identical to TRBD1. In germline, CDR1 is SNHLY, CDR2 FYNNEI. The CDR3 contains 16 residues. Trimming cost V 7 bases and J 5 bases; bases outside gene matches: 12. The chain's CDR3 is CASKSDRGRGRTEAFF. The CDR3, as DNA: TGTGCCAGCAAATCGGACAGGGGGCGCGGAAGGACTGAAGCTTTCTTT.

The CDR3: CASSLSGGVYYGYTF. In DNA form, the CDR3 reads TGTGCCAGCAGTTTATCGGGAGGGGTTTACTATGGCTACACCTTC. The V call is TRBV27, the J call TRBJ1-2; D is perhaps TRBD1 (5 bases). The germline V and J ends were trimmed by 0 bases and 3 bases, with 11 bases remaining between them. The CDR3 consists of 15 residues. Germline values: CDR1 MNHEY, CDR2 SMNVEV (reference sequence).

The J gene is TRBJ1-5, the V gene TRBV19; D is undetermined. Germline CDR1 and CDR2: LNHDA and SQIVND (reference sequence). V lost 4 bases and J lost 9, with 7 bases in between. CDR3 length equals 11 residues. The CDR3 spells CASSTGGPQHF. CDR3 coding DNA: TGTGCCAGTAGTACGGGAGGGCCCCAGCATTTT.

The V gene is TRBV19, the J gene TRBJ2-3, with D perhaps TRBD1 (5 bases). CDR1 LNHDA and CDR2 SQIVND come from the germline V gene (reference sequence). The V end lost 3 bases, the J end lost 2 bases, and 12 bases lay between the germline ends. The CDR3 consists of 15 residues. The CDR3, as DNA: TGTGCCAGTAGTATGAACCAGGGCGCCACAGATACGCAGTATTTT. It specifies CASSMNQGATDTQYF.

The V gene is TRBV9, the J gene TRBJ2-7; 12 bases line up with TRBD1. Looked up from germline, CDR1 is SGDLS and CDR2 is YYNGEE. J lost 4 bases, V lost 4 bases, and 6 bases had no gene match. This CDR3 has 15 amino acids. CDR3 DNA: TGTGCCAGCAGCCCCGGGACAGGGGGCTTTTACGAGCAGTACTTC. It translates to CASSPGTGGFYEQYF.

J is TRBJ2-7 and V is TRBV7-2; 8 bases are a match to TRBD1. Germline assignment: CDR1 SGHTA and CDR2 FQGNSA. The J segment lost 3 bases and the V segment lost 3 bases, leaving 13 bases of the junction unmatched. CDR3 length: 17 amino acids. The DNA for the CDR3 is TGTGCCAGCAGCTTGGGGGGCGCCGGGACAGGACTCTACGAGCAGTACTTC. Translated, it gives CASSLGGAGTGLYEQYF.

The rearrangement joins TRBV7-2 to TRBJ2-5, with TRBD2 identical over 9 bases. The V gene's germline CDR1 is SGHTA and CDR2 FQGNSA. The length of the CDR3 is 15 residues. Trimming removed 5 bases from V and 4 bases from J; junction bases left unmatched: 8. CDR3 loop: CASSPGPAGGETQYF. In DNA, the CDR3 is TGTGCCAGCAGCCCCGGCCCAGCGGGGGGAGAGACCCAGTACTTC.

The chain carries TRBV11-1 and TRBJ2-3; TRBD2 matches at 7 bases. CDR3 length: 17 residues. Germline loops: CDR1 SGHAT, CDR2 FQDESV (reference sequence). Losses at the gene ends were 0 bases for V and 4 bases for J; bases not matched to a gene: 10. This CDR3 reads CASSLAAGLVVPDTQYF. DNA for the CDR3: TGTGCCAGCAGCTTAGCCGCCGGACTAGTGGTCCCAGATACGCAGTATTTT.

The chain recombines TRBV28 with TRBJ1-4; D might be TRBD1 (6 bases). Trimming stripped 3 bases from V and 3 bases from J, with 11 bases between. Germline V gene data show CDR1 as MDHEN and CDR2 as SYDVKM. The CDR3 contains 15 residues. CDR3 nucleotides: TGTGCCAGCAGTTTCGCTGGACAGTCTAATGAAAAACTGTTTTTT. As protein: CASSFAGQSNEKLFF.

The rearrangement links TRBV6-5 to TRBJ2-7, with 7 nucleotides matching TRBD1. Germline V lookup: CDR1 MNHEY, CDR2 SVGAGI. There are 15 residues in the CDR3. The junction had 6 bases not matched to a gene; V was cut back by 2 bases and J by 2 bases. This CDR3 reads CASSYDRVDAYEQYF. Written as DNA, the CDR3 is TGTGCCAGCAGTTACGACAGGGTGGACGCCTACGAGCAGTACTTC.

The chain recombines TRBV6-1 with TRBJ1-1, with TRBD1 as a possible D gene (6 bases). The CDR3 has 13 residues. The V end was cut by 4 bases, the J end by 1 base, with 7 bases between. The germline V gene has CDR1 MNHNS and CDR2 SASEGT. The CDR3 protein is CASSVQGNTEAFF. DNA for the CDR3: TGTGCCAGCAGTGTACAGGGGAACACTGAAGCTTTCTTT.

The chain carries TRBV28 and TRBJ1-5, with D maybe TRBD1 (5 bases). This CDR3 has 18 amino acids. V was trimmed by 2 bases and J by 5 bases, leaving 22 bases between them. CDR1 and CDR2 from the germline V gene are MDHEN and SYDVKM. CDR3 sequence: CASSLGVRVKGGDQPQHF. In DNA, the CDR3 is TGTGCCAGCAGTTTAGGAGTCAGGGTAAAAGGAGGGGATCAGCCCCAGCATTTT.

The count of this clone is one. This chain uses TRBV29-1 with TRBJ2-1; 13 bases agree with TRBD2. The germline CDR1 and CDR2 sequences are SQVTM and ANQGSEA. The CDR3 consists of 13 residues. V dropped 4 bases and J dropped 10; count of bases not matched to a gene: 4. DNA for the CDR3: TGCAGCGTTGGGACTAGCGGGGGACCCGAGCAGTTCTTC. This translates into CSVGTSGGPEQFF.

The CDR3: CASRGRGPNSYEQYF. The DNA of the CDR3 is TGTGCCAGCAGAGGTAGGGGGCCGAACTCCTACGAGCAGTACTTC. The rearrangement joins TRBV27 to TRBJ2-7; 7 positions match TRBD1. This CDR3 spans 15 amino acids. Germline V lookup: CDR1 MNHEY, CDR2 SMNVEV (reference sequence). The trim removed 6 bases at V and 0 bases at J, leaving 8 bases unmatched.

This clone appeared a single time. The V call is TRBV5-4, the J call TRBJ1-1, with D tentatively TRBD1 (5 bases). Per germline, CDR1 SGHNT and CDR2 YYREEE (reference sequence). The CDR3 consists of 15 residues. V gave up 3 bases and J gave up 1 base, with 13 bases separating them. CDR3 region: CASSWGPRQNTEAFF. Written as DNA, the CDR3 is TGTGCCAGCAGCTGGGGCCCACGACAGAACACTGAAGCTTTCTTT.

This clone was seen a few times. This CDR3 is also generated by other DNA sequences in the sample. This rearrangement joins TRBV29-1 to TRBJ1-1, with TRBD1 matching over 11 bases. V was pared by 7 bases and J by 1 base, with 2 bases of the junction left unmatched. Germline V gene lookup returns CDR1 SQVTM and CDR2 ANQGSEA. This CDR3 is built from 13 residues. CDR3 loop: CSAGTGGNTEAFF. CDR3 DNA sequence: TGCAGCGCTGGGACAGGGGGGAACACTGAAGCTTTCTTT.

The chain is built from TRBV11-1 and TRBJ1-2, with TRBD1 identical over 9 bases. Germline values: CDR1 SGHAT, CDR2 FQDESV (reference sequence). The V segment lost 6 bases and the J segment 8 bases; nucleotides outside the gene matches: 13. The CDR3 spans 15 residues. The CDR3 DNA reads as TGTGCCAGCAGACCTTCCCTACAGGGGGCGGGAGGCTACACCTTC. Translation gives CASRPSLQGAGGYTF.

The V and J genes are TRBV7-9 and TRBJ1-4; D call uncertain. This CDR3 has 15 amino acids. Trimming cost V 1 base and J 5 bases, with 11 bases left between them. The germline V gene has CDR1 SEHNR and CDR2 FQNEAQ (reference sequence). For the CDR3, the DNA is TGTGCCAGCAGCTTAGACGGAGCCGTCAATGAAAAACTGTTTTTT. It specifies CASSLDGAVNEKLFF.

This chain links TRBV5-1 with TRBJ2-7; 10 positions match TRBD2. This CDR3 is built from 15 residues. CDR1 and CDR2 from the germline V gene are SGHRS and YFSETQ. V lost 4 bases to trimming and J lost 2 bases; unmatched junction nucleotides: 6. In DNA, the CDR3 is TGCGCCAGCAGCCCGAGACTAGCGGGTGCCTACGAGCAGTACTTC. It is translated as CASSPRLAGAYEQYF.